This is a list of T cell receptor beta chains from one sample in a study of blood T cell repertoires in COVID-19. Sequencing was performed with immunoSEQ multiplex PCR; in TCRdb, only in-frame clones are kept and a portion is missing. In the table there are about 150,000 clones, 85% to 90% of which are singletons. The sequencing sample was made of peripheral blood. These receptors originate from a man aged 80 or over with acute or convalescent COVID-19. Both conserved end residues are part of each CDR3. The D gene is left open where the match is weak. The size entry is marked missing in some rows and otherwise reads once, few, many or a size class.

d_gene,v_gene,j_gene,abundance,CDR3nt,CDR3aa
.,TRBV19,TRBJ2-5,.,TGTGCCAGTAGTATGGCCCGTGGCCAAGAGACCCAGTACTTC,CASSMARGQETQYF
.,TRBV25-1,TRBJ1-2,.,TGTGCCAGCAGCCAAGGACAGACGGTCTACACCTTC,CASSQGQTVYTF
.,TRBV29-1,TRBJ1-5,.,TGCAGCGTTGCAGGGAGCAATCAGCCCCAGCATTTT,CSVAGSNQPQHF
.,TRBV19,TRBJ2-5,.,TGTGCCAGTAGCATGGGCCTCCACCAAGAGACCCAGTACTTC,CASSMGLHQETQYF
TRBD2,TRBV19,TRBJ2-1,.,TGTGCCAGTAGGGATAGCGGGAGCCCTGATGAGCAGTTCTTC,CASRDSGSPDEQFF
TRBD1,TRBV28,TRBJ1-5,.,TGTGCCAGCAGCCCGGGACAGACAAGCAATCAGCCCCAGCATTTT,CASSPGQTSNQPQHF
.,TRBV7-2,TRBJ1-5,.,TGTGCCAGCAGCTTAACGGTGAATCAGCCCCAGCATTTT,CASSLTVNQPQHF
.,TRBV15,TRBJ2-2,.,TGTGCCACCAGCGTTGGACAGCCGAACACCGGGGAGCTGTTTTTT,CATSVGQPNTGELFF
.,TRBV9,TRBJ1-1,.,TGTGCCAGCAGCCCCCGACAGACAAACGCTGAAGCTTTCTTT,CASSPRQTNAEAFF
.,TRBV19,TRBJ1-1,.,TGTGCCAGTAGTATCGGGTTCACAGGGAACACTGAAGCTTTCTTT,CASSIGFTGNTEAFF
.,TRBV11-2,TRBJ2-3,.,TGTGCCAGCAGCAACCAGGGTCAGGTAGATACGCAGTATTTT,CASSNQGQVDTQYF
.,TRBV5-5,TRBJ2-4,.,TGTGCCAGCAGCCCAGGGGGGAGGGCCAAAAACATTCAGTACTTC,CASSPGGRAKNIQYF
.,TRBV2,TRBJ1-5,.,TGTGCCAGCAGTCAATCAGGACTCAGCAATCAGCCCCAGCATTTT,CASSQSGLSNQPQHF
.,TRBV2,TRBJ2-1,.,TGTGCCAGCAGTGAACTGAGATCCTACAATGAGCAGTTCTTC,CASSELRSYNEQFF
.,TRBV7-7,TRBJ2-5,once,TGTGCCAGCAGCTTGGGAGGGGGAGAGACCCAGTACTTC,CASSLGGGETQYF
.,TRBV28,TRBJ1-6,.,TGTGCCAGCAGCTGGGGAATACCAGGGAAATCGGGTTCACCCCTCCACTTT,CASSWGIPGKSGSPLHF
TRBD1,TRBV3-1/TRBV3-2,TRBJ1-5,.,TGTGCCAGCAGCCAAGGGACAGGGATAAGCAATCAGCCCCAGCATTTT,CASSQGTGISNQPQHF
TRBD2,TRBV6-5,TRBJ2-2,.,TGTGCCAGCAGTTTCGGGACTAGCGCGGACGGGGAGCTGTTTTTT,CASSFGTSADGELFF
.,TRBV5-4,TRBJ2-1,.,TGTGCCAGCAGCTTGGTAGGGAGAGATGAGCAGTTCTTC,CASSLVGRDEQFF
TRBD1,TRBV5-6,TRBJ1-1,.,TGTGCCAGCAGCTCGGACAGGGGACTAGCTTTCTTT,CASSSDRGLAFF
.,TRBV28,TRBJ1-1,.,TGTGCCAGCAGAACCTCGGCCGGCATCTCCAGGGTCACTGAAGCTTTCTTT,CASRTSAGISRVTEAFF
TRBD1,TRBV29-1,TRBJ1-1,once,TGCAGCGTTGAAGATAGGGGGCGGAAGAACACTGAAGCTTTCTTT,CSVEDRGRKNTEAFF
TRBD1,TRBV19,TRBJ1-2,.,TGTGCCAGTAGTAGTATGAGGGGGCAGTCTACCTATGGCTACACCTTC,CASSSMRGQSTYGYTF
TRBD2,TRBV2,TRBJ2-1,.,TGTGCCAGCAGCAGCGGGACTAGCTACAATGAGCAGTTCTTC,CASSSGTSYNEQFF
.,TRBV5-1,TRBJ2-7,.,TGCGCCAGCAGCTTGGGGTCGACTGTAGAGCAGTACTTC,CASSLGSTVEQYF
TRBD1,TRBV10-3,TRBJ1-4,.,TGTGCCACGGGGACAGGGGGCGCCGAAAAACTGTTTTTT,CATGTGGAEKLFF
.,TRBV5-1,TRBJ2-2,few,TGCGCCAGCAGCTTGGCCGGCGGGGTATCGGCCGGGGAGCTGTTTTTT,CASSLAGGVSAGELFF
.,TRBV28,TRBJ1-3,few,TGTGCCAGCACCTCTACGCTGGTGAGAAACACCATATATTTT,CASTSTLVRNTIYF
.,TRBV7-8,TRBJ1-1,.,TGTGCCAGCAGCTTACGGTTTGTGACTGAAGCTTTCTTT,CASSLRFVTEAFF
.,TRBV5-1,TRBJ1-6,.,TGCGCCAGCAGCTTGGGTCCCGGTATCGGTTCACCCCTCCACTTT,CASSLGPGIGSPLHF
.,TRBV2,TRBJ2-2,once,TGTGCCAGCACTGAGCTATACGGGGAGCTGTTTTTT,CASTELYGELFF
.,TRBV20-1,TRBJ2-1,.,TGCAGTGCTAGTGGAGGGCGCCGACGACACAATGAGCAGTTCTTC,CSASGGRRRHNEQFF
TRBD1,TRBV6-5,TRBJ1-4,.,TGTGCCACAGACAGGGGGATGTACGGAAATGAAAAACTGTTTTTT,CATDRGMYGNEKLFF
.,TRBV19,TRBJ1-1,.,TGTGCCAGTAGTATAACCAGGGAAGCTTTCTTT,CASSITREAFF
TRBD2,TRBV20-1,TRBJ2-1,.,TGCAGTGCTAGTAGCGGGAGGACTGACAATGAGCAGTTCTTC,CSASSGRTDNEQFF
TRBD1,TRBV5-1,TRBJ2-1,.,TGCGCCAGCAGCTGGACAGGGGCGAATGAGCAGTTCTTC,CASSWTGANEQFF
.,TRBV11-2,TRBJ1-3,.,TGTGCCAGCAGCTTCTGGGGGGGGACTGGAAACACCATATATTTT,CASSFWGGTGNTIYF
.,TRBV5-4,TRBJ2-6,.,TGTGCCAGCAACCTATACGGGGCCAACGTCCTGACTTTC,CASNLYGANVLTF
.,TRBV15,TRBJ1-1,.,TGTGCCACCAGCAGAGATACATTCTCAAACACTGAAGCTTTCTTT,CATSRDTFSNTEAFF
TRBD1,TRBV3-1/TRBV3-2,TRBJ1-4,.,TGTGCCAGCAGCCTGGGACAGGGGAAGCAAAGTGAAAAACTGTTTTTT,CASSLGQGKQSEKLFF
.,TRBV19,TRBJ2-7,few,TGTGCCAGTAGCCTACAGGGTGGCGAGCAGTACTTC,CASSLQGGEQYF
.,TRBV19,TRBJ1-4,once,TGTGCCAGTAGTATTAAGTGGCCTAATGAAAAACTGTTTTTT,CASSIKWPNEKLFF
.,TRBV6-5,TRBJ1-2,.,TGTGCCAGCAGTTACCTTACAGGCGGGGATGGCTACACCTTC,CASSYLTGGDGYTF
TRBD1,TRBV7-2,TRBJ2-2,few,TGTGCCAGCAGCTTCTCCCGGACAGGGGTGGCCGGGGAGCTGTTTTTT,CASSFSRTGVAGELFF
.,TRBV5-4,TRBJ2-2,.,TGTGCCAGCAGCAAGGACTACCTGAACACCGGGGAGCTGTTTTTT,CASSKDYLNTGELFF
TRBD1,TRBV11-2,TRBJ1-5,.,TGTGCCAGCAGCTTAGATCCTTGGGCGCCAGGGGGGAATCAGCCCCAGCATTTT,CASSLDPWAPGGNQPQHF
TRBD2,TRBV6-1,TRBJ2-3,.,TGTGCCAGCAGTGAACGGGCCCCGCGGGAGGGCACAGATACGCAGTATTTT,CASSERAPREGTDTQYF
TRBD2,TRBV28,TRBJ2-7,.,TGTGCCAGCAGTCCCCCTCGGAGACTAGCGGGAGCGAGCGGCGAGCAGTACTTC,CASSPPRRLAGASGEQYF
TRBD1,TRBV24-1,TRBJ2-2,.,TGTGCCACCAGTGATGACAGGGACGCCGGGGAGCTGTTTTTT,CATSDDRDAGELFF
.,TRBV10-3,TRBJ2-5,once,TGTGCCATCAGTGGAGGAAGATGGGAGACCCAGTACTTC,CAISGGRWETQYF
.,TRBV6-5,TRBJ2-2,.,TGTGCCAGCAGGTACTCAGGGGCTCGGAACACCGGGGAGCTGTTTTTT,CASRYSGARNTGELFF